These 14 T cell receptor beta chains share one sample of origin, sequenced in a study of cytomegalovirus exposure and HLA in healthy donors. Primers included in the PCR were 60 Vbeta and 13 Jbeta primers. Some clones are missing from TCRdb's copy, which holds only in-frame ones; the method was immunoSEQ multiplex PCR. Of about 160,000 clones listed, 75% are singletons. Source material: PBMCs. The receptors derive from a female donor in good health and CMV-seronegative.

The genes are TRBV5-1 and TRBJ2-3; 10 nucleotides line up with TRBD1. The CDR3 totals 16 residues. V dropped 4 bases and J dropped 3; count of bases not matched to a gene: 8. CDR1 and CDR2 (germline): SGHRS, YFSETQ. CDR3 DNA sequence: TGCGCCAGCAGCACGTTGACAGGGGGCTTGACAGATACGCAGTATTTT. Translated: CASSTLTGGLTDTQYF.

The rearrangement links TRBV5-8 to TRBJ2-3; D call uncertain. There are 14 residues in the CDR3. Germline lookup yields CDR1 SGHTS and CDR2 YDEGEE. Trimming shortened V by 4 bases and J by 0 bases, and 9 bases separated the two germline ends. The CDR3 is CASSRGSSTDTQYF. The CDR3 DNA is TGTGCCAGCAGCCGAGGTAGCAGCACAGATACGCAGTATTTT.

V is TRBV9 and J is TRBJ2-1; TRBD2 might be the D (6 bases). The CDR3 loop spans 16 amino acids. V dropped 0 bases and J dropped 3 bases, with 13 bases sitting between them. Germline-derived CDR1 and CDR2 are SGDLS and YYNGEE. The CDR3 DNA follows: TGTGCCAGCAGCGTAGAAGGAGGGGTAGGCTACAATGAGCAGTTCTTC. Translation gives CASSVEGGVGYNEQFF.

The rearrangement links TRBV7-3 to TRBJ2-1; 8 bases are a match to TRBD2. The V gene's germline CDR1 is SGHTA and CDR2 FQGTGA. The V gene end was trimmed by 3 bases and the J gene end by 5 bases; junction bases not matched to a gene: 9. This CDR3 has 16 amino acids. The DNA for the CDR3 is TGTGCCAGCAGCTTCTGGTGGGCGGGGGGAGACAATGAGCAGTTCTTC. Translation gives CASSFWWAGGDNEQFF. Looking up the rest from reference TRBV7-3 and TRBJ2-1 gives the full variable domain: GAGVSQTPSNKVTEKGKYVELRCDPISGHTALYWYRQSLGQGPEFLIYFQGTGAADDSGLPNDRFFAVRPEGSVSTLKIQRTERGDSAVYLCASSFWWAGGDNEQFFGPGTRLTVL.

The CDR3 DNA is TGTGCCAGCAGTTTATCCCCCTCAGGGATGGGTCAGCCCCAGCATTTT. This encodes CASSLSPSGMGQPQHF. The chain is built from TRBV27 and TRBJ1-5; D possibly corresponds to TRBD1 (5 bases). V shed 0 bases and J shed 6 bases, with 15 bases lying between them. Germline V gives CDR1 MNHEY, CDR2 SMNVEV (reference sequence). This CDR3 spans 16 amino acids.

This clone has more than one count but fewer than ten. CDR3 nucleotides: TGCGCCAGCAGCTTGGTAGAGGGTTCGGACTATGGCTACACCTTC. Amino acids: CASSLVEGSDYGYTF. The genes are TRBV5-1 and TRBJ1-2; no reliable D call. This CDR3 spans 15 amino acids. V was clipped by 0 bases and J by 3 bases, with 12 bases between them. CDR1 is SGHRS, CDR2 YFSETQ, per germline.

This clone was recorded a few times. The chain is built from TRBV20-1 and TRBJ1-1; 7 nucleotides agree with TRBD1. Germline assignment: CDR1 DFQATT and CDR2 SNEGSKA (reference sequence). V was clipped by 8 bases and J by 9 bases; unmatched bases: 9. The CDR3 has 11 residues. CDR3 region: CSRGTELKAFF. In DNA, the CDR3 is TGCAGTCGAGGGACAGAGCTAAAAGCTTTCTTT.

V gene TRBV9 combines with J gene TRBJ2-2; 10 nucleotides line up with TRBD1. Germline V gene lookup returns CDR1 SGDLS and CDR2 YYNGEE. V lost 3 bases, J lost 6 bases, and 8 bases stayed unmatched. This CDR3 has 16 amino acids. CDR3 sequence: CASSERTGGLSGELFF. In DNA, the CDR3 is TGTGCCAGCAGCGAGAGGACAGGGGGACTTTCCGGGGAGCTGTTTTTT.

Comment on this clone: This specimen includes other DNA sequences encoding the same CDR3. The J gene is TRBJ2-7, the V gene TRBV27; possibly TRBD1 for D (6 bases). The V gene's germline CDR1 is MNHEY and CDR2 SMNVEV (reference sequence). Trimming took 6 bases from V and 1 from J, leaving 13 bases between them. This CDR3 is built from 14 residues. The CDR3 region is CASSPDRLSYEQYF. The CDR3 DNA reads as TGTGCCAGCAGCCCTGACAGGCTATCCTACGAGCAGTACTTC.

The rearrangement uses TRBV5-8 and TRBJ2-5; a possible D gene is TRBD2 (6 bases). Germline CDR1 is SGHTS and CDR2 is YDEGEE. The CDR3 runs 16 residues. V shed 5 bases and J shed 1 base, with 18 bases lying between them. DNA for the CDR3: TGTGCCAGCAGGCCTCCGGGACTCCGGAGCCAAGAGACCCAGTACTTC. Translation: CASRPPGLRSQETQYF.

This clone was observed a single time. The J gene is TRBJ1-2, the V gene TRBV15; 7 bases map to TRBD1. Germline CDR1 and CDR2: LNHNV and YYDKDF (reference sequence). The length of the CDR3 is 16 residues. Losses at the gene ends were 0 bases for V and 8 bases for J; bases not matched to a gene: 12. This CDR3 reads CATSRDRGNYAGGYTF. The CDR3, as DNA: TGTGCCACCAGCAGAGACAGGGGGAACTATGCCGGGGGCTACACCTTC.

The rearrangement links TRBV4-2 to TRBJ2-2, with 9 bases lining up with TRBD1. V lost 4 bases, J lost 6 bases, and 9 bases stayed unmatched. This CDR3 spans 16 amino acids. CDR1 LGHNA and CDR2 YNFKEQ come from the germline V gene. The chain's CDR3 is CASSPSGTGSPGELFF. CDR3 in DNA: TGTGCCAGCAGCCCCTCCGGGACAGGGTCCCCCGGGGAGCTGTTTTTT.

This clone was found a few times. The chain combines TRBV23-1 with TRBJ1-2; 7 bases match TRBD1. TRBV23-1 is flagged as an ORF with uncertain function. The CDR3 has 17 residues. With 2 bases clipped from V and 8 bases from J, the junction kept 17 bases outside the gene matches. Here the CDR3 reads CASSQPVRTGAFDGYTF. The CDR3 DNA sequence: TGCGCCAGCAGTCAACCCGTTAGGACAGGAGCTTTCGACGGCTACACCTTC.

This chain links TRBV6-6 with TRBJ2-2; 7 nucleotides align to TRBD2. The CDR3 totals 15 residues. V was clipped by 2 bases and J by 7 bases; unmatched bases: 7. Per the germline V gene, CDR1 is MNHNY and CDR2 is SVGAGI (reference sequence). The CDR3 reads CASSYVGEGLGELFF. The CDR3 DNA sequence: TGTGCCAGCAGTTACGTGGGGGAGGGCCTCGGGGAGCTGTTTTTT.